The next 18 T cell receptor beta chains were all read from a single sample in a study of STAT5B mutations in CD4+ large granular lymphocyte leukemia (dated by TCRdb to 2021 to 2024). Libraries were built with the immunoSEQ multiplex PCR assay. TCRdb's version of the immuneACCESS table is confined to in-frame rearrangements and falls short of the full clone set. An unresolved V gene accounts for under half of the shortfall where checked; the remainder is of unknown origin. In all, the sample holds about 31,000 clones, and about 76% of those were seen once. About 0.95% of the sample is in the top ten clones. Source material: CD4+ T cells from blood buffy coats. The origin of the receptors is a human donor in good health.

The rearrangement joins TRBV11-3 to TRBJ1-6, with D perhaps matching TRBD1 (5 bases). In germline, CDR1 is SGHNT, CDR2 YENEEA. The CDR3 extends over 15 amino acids. With 2 bases removed from V and 7 bases from J, the gap between germline ends came to 12 bases. The CDR3 coding sequence is TGTGCCAGCAGCTTACCGGGACGGCTGAATTCACCCCTCCACTTT. This sequence encodes CASSLPGRLNSPLHF.

The genes are TRBV19 and TRBJ2-5, with 10 bases identical to TRBD2. Per germline, CDR1 LNHDA and CDR2 SQIVND (reference sequence). The CDR3 is 16 residues long. After removal of 6 bases from V and 2 bases from J, the junction contained 9 bases not matched to a gene. The CDR3 bases are TGTGCCAGTAGGAGCGGGAGGGCCGGCGGACAAGAGACCCAGTACTTC. Protein product: CASRSGRAGGQETQYF.

This clone has only a few counts. The CDR3 bases are TGTGCCAGTAAGGGGGACAGGGCAGGTGGTACGCAGTATTTT. Encoded protein: CASKGDRAGGTQYF. V and J are TRBV19 and TRBJ2-3; 9 nucleotides match TRBD1. Germline lookup yields CDR1 LNHDA and CDR2 SQIVND (reference sequence). The CDR3 is 14 residues long. V was clipped by 7 bases and J by 8 bases; unmatched bases: 10.

This chain links TRBV28 with TRBJ2-1, with 10 bases fitting TRBD2. V shed 1 base and J 4 bases; nucleotides not matched to a gene: 4. The CDR3 spans 16 residues. The germline V gene encodes CDR1 MDHEN and CDR2 SYDVKM. In nucleotides, the CDR3 is TGTGCCAGCAGTTTATCAGCGGGAGGGCCTTACAATGAGCAGTTCTTC. Translated: CASSLSAGGPYNEQFF.

V gene TRBV5-6 combines with J gene TRBJ1-2, with D possibly TRBD1 on 6 matching bases. Trimming took off 1 base at V and 8 bases at J, with 9 bases between the two ends. This CDR3 region has 12 residues. CDR1 is SGHDT, CDR2 YYEEEE, per germline. CDR3 residues: CASSLTGRGYTF. CDR3 in DNA: TGTGCCAGCAGCTTGACAGGGAGGGGCTACACCTTC.

This clone was recorded only once. The CDR3 is CASSEGTGVYNEQFF. The CDR3 nucleotides read TGCGCCAGCAGTGAGGGGACAGGGGTTTACAATGAGCAGTTCTTC. The chain employs TRBV10-1 and TRBJ2-1; 10 nucleotides align to TRBD1. This CDR3 spans 15 amino acids. Germline loops: CDR1 WNHNN, CDR2 SYGVQD (reference sequence). The V segment lost 2 bases and the J segment 4 bases; nucleotides outside the gene matches: 2.

V usage is TRBV29-1 and J usage is TRBJ2-7, with TRBD1 matching over 8 bases. V gave up 0 bases and J gave up 2 bases; unmatched junction bases: 3. Germline-derived CDR1 and CDR2 are SQVTM and ANQGSEA. The CDR3 loop spans 14 amino acids. The CDR3 spells CSVEDPDRAYEQYF. CDR3 in DNA: TGCAGCGTTGAAGACCCGGACAGGGCCTACGAGCAGTACTTC.

This clone came up a few times. The genes are TRBV27 and TRBJ2-2, with D possibly matching TRBD2 (6 bases). The germline V gene has CDR1 MNHEY and CDR2 SMNVEV (reference sequence). V lost 8 bases and J lost 4, with 14 bases in between. The CDR3 consists of 14 residues. CDR3 sequence: CASLSWGGTGELFF. DNA of the CDR3: TGTGCCAGCCTTTCGTGGGGAGGCACCGGGGAGCTGTTTTTT.

The CDR3 loop is CASSPALATGANVLTF. CDR3 sequence (DNA): TGCGCCAGCAGCCCTGCCCTAGCGACGGGGGCCAACGTCCTGACTTTC. The chain links TRBV5-1 to TRBJ2-6; TRBD2 might be the D (6 bases). V shed 4 bases and J shed 4 bases, with 15 bases lying between them. CDR1 is SGHRS and CDR2 is YFSETQ in the germline V gene. This CDR3 comprises 16 residues. Drawing the rest from reference TRBV5-1 and TRBJ2-6, the complete variable domain is KAGVTQTPRYLIKTRGQQVTLSCSPISGHRSVSWYQQTPGQGLQFLFEYFSETQRNKGNFPGRFSGRQFSNSRSEMNVSTLELGDSALYLCASSPALATGANVLTFGAGSRLTVL.

This clone was seen only once. The V and J genes are TRBV5-1 and TRBJ1-4; D is undetermined. Trimming cost V 6 bases and J 1 base, with 13 bases left between them. Looked up from germline, CDR1 is SGHRS and CDR2 is YFSETQ. CDR3 length: 15 amino acids. This CDR3 is CASKSSGITNEKLFF. In DNA form, the CDR3 reads TGCGCCAGCAAAAGCTCTGGGATAACTAATGAAAAACTGTTTTTT. The variable domain in full, with the rest retrieved from reference TRBV5-1 and TRBJ1-4, is KAGVTQTPRYLIKTRGQQVTLSCSPISGHRSVSWYQQTPGQGLQFLFEYFSETQRNKGNFPGRFSGRQFSNSRSEMNVSTLELGDSALYLCASKSSGITNEKLFFGSGTQLSVL.

The rearrangement uses TRBV19 and TRBJ2-5, with 7 nucleotides matching TRBD2. Trimming took 3 bases from V and 5 from J; bases not matched to a gene: 6. The CDR3 is 14 amino acids. Germline V gene data show CDR1 as LNHDA and CDR2 as SQIVND (reference sequence). DNA of the CDR3: TGTGCCAGTAGTATGGGGAGGGAAGCGGAGACCCAGTACTTC. This codes for CASSMGREAETQYF.

V usage is TRBV12-1 and J usage is TRBJ1-5. TRBV12-1 is assigned pseudogene status. The CDR3 runs to 15 residues. CDR3 sequence: CASIYVVLSNQPQHF. CDR3 nucleotide sequence: TGTGCCAGCATCTACGTTGTCCTTAGCAATCAGCCCCAGCATTTT.

This clone was seen a single time. This chain uses TRBV11-2 with TRBJ2-6; perhaps D is TRBD1 or TRBD2 (5 bases each). The germline V gene has CDR1 SGHAT and CDR2 FQNNGV. V was clipped by 4 bases and J by 2 bases, with 12 bases between them. CDR3 length: 16 amino acids. The CDR3: CASSYSGTAGANVLTF. CDR3 DNA: TGTGCCAGCAGCTACTCCGGGACGGCTGGGGCCAACGTCCTGACTTTC. Looking up the rest from reference TRBV11-2 and TRBJ2-6 gives the full variable domain: EAGVAQSPRYKIIEKRQSVAFWCNPISGHATLYWYQQILGQGPKLLIQFQNNGVVDDSQLPKDRFSAERLKGVDSTLKIQPAKLEDSAVYLCASSYSGTAGANVLTFGAGSRLTVL.

The rearrangement links TRBV7-9 to TRBJ1-1; D perhaps matches TRBD1 (6 bases). CDR1 is SEHNR, CDR2 FQNEAQ, per germline (reference sequence). This CDR3 contains 14 residues. V was cut by 5 bases and J by 3 bases, with 13 bases left in between. The CDR3 region has the DNA TGTGCCAGCAGCCGGGGGGGCGCGGACACTGAAGCTTTCTTT. It yields the protein CASSRGGADTEAFF. Filled out from reference TRBV7-9 and TRBJ1-1, the complete variable domain reads DTGVSQNPRHKITKRGQNVTFRCDPISEHNRLYWYRQTLGQGPEFLTYFQNEAQLEKSRLLSDRFSAERPKGSFSTLEIQRTEQGDSAMYLCASSRGGADTEAFFGQGTRLTVV.

The chain combines TRBV27 with TRBJ1-1; D gene unclear. In germline, CDR1 is MNHEY, CDR2 SMNVEV (reference sequence). V was shortened by 5 bases and J by 9 bases, with 22 bases between the two germline ends. This CDR3 region has 15 residues. CDR3 protein: CASSPFRRDGSKAFF. The CDR3 DNA follows: TGTGCCAGCAGTCCCTTTCGGAGGGATGGGAGCAAAGCTTTCTTT.

This clone was seen more than once but under ten times. This rearrangement joins TRBV10-3 to TRBJ2-7; the D gene is possibly TRBD2 (6 bases). Per germline, CDR1 ENHRY and CDR2 SYGVKD. CDR3 length: 14 residues. V was pared by 7 bases and J by 7 bases, with 20 bases between. The CDR3 here is CAITRGTEPFEQYF. The CDR3 nucleotides read TGTGCCATCACCCGCGGGACGGAGCCATTTGAGCAGTACTTC.

The count of this clone is one. The gene calls are TRBV6-6 and TRBJ1-2; possibly TRBD1 for D (6 bases). The CDR3 runs to 16 residues. Germline-derived CDR1 and CDR2 are MNHNY and SVGAGI (reference sequence). Between the trimmed V and J ends, which lost 0 bases and 4 bases, there was a span of 15 bases. The CDR3 spells CASSYSSAGEGYGYTF. The DNA of the CDR3 is TGTGCCAGCAGTTACTCGAGCGCAGGGGAGGGCTATGGCTACACCTTC.

The chain uses TRBV6-1 and TRBJ2-7; no reliable D call. The CDR3 runs to 13 residues. V was pared by 9 bases and J by 3 bases, with 15 bases between. CDR1 and CDR2 (germline): MNHNS, SASEGT. CDR3 DNA: TGTGCCAGTAGTCCCAGCACGGGCTACGAGCAGTACGTC. This gives the protein CASSPSTGYEQYV.